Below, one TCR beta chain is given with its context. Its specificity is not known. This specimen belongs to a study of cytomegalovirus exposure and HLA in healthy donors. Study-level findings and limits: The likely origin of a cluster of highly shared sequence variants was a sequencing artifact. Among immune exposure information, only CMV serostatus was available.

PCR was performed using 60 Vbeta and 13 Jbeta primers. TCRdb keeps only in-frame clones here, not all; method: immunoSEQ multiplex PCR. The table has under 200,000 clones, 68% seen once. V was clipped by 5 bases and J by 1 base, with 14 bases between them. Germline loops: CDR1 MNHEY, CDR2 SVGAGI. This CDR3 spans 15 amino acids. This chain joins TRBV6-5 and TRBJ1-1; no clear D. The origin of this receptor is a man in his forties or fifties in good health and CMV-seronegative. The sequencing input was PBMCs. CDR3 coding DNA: TGTGCCAGCAGTATAGGCGAGGTTCCGAACACTGAAGCTTTCTTT. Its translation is CASSIGEVPNTEAFF.